This T cell receptor beta chain was captured by sequencing in a study of long-term antiretroviral therapy in people with HIV. This clone was observed a single time. Germline V gives CDR1 SEHNR, CDR2 FQNEAQ (reference sequence). This CDR3 is built from 15 residues. V lost 1 base to trimming and J lost 1 base, with 10 bases between them. Survey-level immunoSEQ v3.0 assays were run. Data came from immunoSEQ multiplex PCR; TCRdb stores just in-frame clones and leaves some out. The sample gives approximately 17,000 clones, approximately 93% of which show up once; approximately 13% is in the top ten. Sequencing used unsorted PBMCs, obtained 0.6 years after starting antiretroviral therapy. This TCR was sampled from a woman in her forties with HIV. The rearrangement joins TRBV7-9 to TRBJ1-1; D call uncertain. The CDR3 DNA sequence: TGTGCCAGCAGCTTAGACGCAAGCCAGAACACTGAAGCTTTCTTT. Its translation: CASSLDASQNTEAFF.